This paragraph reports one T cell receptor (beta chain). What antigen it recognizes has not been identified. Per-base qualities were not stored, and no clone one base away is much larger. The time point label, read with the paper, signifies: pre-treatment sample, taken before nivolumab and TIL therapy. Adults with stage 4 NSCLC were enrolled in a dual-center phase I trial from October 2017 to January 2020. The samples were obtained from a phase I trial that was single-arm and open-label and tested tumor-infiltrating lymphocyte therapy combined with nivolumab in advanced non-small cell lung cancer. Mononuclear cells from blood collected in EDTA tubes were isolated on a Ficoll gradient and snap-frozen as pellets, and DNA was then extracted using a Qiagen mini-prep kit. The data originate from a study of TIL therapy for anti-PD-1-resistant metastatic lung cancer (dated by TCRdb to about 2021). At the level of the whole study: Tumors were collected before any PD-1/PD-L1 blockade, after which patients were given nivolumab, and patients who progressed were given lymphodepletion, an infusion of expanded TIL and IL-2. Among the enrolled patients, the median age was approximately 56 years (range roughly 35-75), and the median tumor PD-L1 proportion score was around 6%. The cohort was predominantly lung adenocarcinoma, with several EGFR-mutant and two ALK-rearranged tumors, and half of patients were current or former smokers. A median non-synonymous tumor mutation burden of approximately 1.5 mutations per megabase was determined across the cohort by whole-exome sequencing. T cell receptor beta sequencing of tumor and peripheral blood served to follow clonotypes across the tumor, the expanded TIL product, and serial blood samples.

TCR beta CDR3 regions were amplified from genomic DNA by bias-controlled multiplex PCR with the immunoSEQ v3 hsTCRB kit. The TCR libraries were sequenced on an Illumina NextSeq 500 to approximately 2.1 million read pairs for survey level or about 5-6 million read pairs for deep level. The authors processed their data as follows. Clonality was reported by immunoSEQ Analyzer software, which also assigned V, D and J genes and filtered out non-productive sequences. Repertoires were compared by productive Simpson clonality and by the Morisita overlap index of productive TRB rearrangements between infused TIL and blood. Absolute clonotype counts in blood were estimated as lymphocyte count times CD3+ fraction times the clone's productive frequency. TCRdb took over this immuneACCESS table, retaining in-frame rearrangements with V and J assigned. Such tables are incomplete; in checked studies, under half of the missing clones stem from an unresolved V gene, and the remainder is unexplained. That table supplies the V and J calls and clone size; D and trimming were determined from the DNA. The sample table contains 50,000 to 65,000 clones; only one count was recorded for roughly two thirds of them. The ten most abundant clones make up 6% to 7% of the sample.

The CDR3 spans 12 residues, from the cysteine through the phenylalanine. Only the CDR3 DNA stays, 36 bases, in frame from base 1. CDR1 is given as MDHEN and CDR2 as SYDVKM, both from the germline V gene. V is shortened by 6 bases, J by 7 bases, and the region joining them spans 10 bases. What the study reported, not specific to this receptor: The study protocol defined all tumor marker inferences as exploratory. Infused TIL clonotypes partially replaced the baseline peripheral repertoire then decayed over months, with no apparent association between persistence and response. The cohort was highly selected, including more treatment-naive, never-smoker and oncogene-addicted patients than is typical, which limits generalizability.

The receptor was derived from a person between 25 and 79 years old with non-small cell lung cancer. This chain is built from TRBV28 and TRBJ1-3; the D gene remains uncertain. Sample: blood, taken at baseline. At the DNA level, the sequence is TGTGCCAGCAGCCGATCTGACAACACCATATATTTT. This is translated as CASSRSDNTIYF.